The clone carrying this TCR beta chain has more than one count but fewer than ten. This specimen belongs to a study of blood T cell repertoires in COVID-19. At the level of the study: T cells, B-cell-depleted T cells, or PBMCs supplied cDNA or gDNA.

Some clones are missing from TCRdb's copy, which holds only in-frame ones; the method was immunoSEQ multiplex PCR. The sample has just under 60,000 clones; less than 85% are singletons. V was trimmed by 7 bases and J by 1 base, leaving 14 bases between them. There are 15 residues in the CDR3. Germline V lookup: CDR1 SGHNT, CDR2 YYREEE (reference sequence). Sequenced sample: peripheral blood. This chain uses TRBV5-4 with TRBJ2-2; D perhaps matches TRBD2 (6 bases). The TCR comes from a human donor in a cohort sampled during active COVID-19. The CDR3, as DNA: TGTGCCAGCTCACCCGGCGGGATGAACACCGGGGAGCTGTTTTTT. Encoded protein: CASSPGGMNTGELFF.